Below, one T cell receptor beta chain is given with its context. All enrollees were roughly 18 to 95 years old and from some 24 US areas. These data are taken from a study of blood T cell repertoires in COVID-19. The protocol was immunoSEQ multiplex PCR, while the TCRdb copy is restricted to in-frame clones and leaves out a portion. The sample yields about 180,000 clones, 70% to 80% seen once. Sequenced material: PBMCs or T cells enriched from blood (not recorded which). The receptor's source is a woman in her fifties or sixties who had recovered from COVID-19.

The CDR3 reads CASSDTGTGYTEAFF. In DNA form, the CDR3 reads TGTGCCAGTAGTGATACCGGGACAGGGTACACTGAAGCTTTCTTT. J is TRBJ1-1 and V is TRBV19; 9 positions match TRBD1. CDR3 length equals 15 residues. CDR1 is LNHDA, CDR2 SQIVND, per germline (reference sequence). The junction had 7 bases not matched to a gene; V was cut back by 5 bases and J by 3 bases.